Following are 6 T cell receptor beta chains from one sample sequenced in a study of cytomegalovirus exposure and HLA in healthy donors. Vbeta (60) and Jbeta (13) primers were used in the PCR. The protocol was immunoSEQ multiplex PCR, while the TCRdb copy is restricted to in-frame clones and leaves out a portion. The sample yields over 70,000 clones, around 80% seen once. The sequencing input was PBMCs. These receptor sequences come from a man over 45 in good health and CMV-seropositive.

The V gene is TRBV6-1, the J gene TRBJ1-1; D might be TRBD1 (5 bases). Germline V gene lookup returns CDR1 MNHNS and CDR2 SASEGT. The V gene lost 8 bases and the J gene lost 0 bases, with 13 bases spanning the gap. This CDR3 region has 14 residues. This CDR3 reads CASFQAGLNTEAFF. The CDR3 bases are TGTGCCAGCTTTCAGGCAGGGTTGAACACTGAAGCTTTCTTT.

With regard to this clone: Germline is not matched at one junction end, which may reflect a read error. This chain links TRBV9 with TRBJ2-6, with 9 positions matching TRBD2. The CDR3 runs to 17 residues. Germline V lookup: CDR1 SGDLS, CDR2 YYNGEE. As DNA, the CDR3 is TGTGCCAGCAGCGTAGGAGTAGCGGGAGCTGGGGCCAACGGCCTGACTTTC. The encoded protein is CASSVGVAGAGANGLTF. Full variable domain (missing parts from reference TRBV9 and TRBJ2-6): DSGVTQTPKHLITATGQRVTLRCSPRSGDLSVYWYQQSLDQGLQFLIQYYNGEERAKGNILERFSAQQFPDLHSELNLSSLELGDSALYFCASSVGVAGAGANGLTFGAGSRLTVL.

CDR3 in amino acids: CASRPGTGSEEKLFF. In DNA form, the CDR3 reads TGTGCCAGCAGGCCCGGGACAGGGTCGGAGGAAAAACTGTTTTTT. This sequence joins TRBV6-5 and TRBJ1-4; 9 nucleotides match TRBD1. This CDR3 is 15 amino acids long. V was clipped by 6 bases and J by 8 bases; unmatched bases: 10. Germline V gene data show CDR1 as MNHEY and CDR2 as SVGAGI.

V gene TRBV7-6 combines with J gene TRBJ2-2; tentative D call: TRBD1 (6 bases). CDR3 length equals 15 residues. From germline, CDR1 is SGHVS and CDR2 FNYEAQ. The V end was cut by 5 bases, the J end by 7 bases, with 17 bases between. For the CDR3, the DNA is TGTGCCAGCAGCAACAGGGCGGGTCGGGACGGGGAGCTGTTTTTT. Residues: CASSNRAGRDGELFF.

This clone was recorded a few times. The chain joins TRBV27 to TRBJ1-1, with D unclear. V was trimmed by 8 bases and J by 4 bases, leaving 20 bases between them. Germline V CDR1 and CDR2: MNHEY, SMNVEV (reference sequence). This CDR3 has 15 amino acids. DNA for the CDR3: TGTGCCAGCGTAGTCCCCTCAGAACGGGGCACTGAAGCTTTCTTT. The encoded protein is CASVVPSERGTEAFF.

This chain connects TRBV14 to TRBJ2-2, with D unresolved. From germline, CDR1 is SGHDN and CDR2 FVKESK. The CDR3 loop spans 13 amino acids. Trimming removed 2 bases from V and 6 bases from J, with 7 bases in between. Here the CDR3 reads CASSQYVSGELFF. The DNA of the CDR3 is TGTGCCAGCAGCCAATATGTTTCCGGGGAGCTGTTTTTT.